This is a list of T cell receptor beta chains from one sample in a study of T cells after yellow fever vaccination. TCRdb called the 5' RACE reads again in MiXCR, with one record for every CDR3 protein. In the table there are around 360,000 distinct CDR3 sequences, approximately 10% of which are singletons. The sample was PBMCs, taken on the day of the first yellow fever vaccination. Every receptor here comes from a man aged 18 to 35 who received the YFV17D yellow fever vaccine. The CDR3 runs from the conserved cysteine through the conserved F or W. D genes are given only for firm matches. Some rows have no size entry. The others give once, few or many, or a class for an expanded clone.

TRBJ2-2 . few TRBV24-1 CATTPGRDYTGELFF TGTGCCACCACCCCTGGAAGGGATTACACCGGGGAGCTGTTTTTT
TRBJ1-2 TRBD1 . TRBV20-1 CSAGTAILGGYTF TGCAGTGCCGGGACAGCCATACTGGGGGGCTACACCTTC
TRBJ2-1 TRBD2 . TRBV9 CASSDGGVSGGYNEQFF TGTGCCAGCAGCGATGGGGGGGTAAGCGGGGGCTACAATGAGCAGTTCTTC
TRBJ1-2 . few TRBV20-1 CSASPLGGEGGYTF TGCAGTGCTAGCCCCCTAGGTGGAGAGGGGGGCTACACCTTC
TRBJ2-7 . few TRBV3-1 CASSQVVHSYEQYF TGTGCCAGCAGCCAAGTCGTCCACTCCTACGAGCAGTACTTC
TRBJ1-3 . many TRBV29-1 CSARAGVGNTIYF TGCAGCGCCCGGGCCGGGGTCGGAAACACCATATATTTT
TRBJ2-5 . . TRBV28 CASSLPGQSYQETQYF TGTGCCAGCAGTTTACCCGGACAGTCGTACCAAGAGACCCAGTACTTC
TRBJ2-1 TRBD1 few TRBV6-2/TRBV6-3 CASSIGTATYNEQFF TGTGCCAGCAGTATCGGGACAGCAACCTACAATGAGCAGTTCTTC
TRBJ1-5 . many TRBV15 CATSREGARQPQHF TGTGCCACCAGCAGAGAGGGGGCGCGACAGCCCCAGCATTTT
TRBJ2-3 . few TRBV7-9 CASNRGGGGTDTQYF TGTGCCAGCAACCGAGGAGGGGGTGGCACAGATACGCAGTATTTT
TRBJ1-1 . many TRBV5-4 CASSLAGTVGTEAFF TGTGCCAGCAGCTTAGCAGGAACCGTTGGCACTGAAGCTTTCTTT
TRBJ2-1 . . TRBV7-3 CASSLIGGGLVNEQFF TGTGCCAGCAGCTTAATTGGCGGGGGCCTGGTCAATGAGCAGTTCTTC
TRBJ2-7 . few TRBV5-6 CASSLGLVYEQYF TGTGCCAGCAGCTTGGGACTAGTCTACGAGCAGTACTTC
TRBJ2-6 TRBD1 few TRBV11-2 CASSLVGQTRRTGANVLTF TGTGCCAGCAGCTTAGTGGGACAGACAAGAAGAACTGGGGCCAACGTCCTGACTTTC
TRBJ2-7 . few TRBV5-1 CASSLAQRYEQYF TGCGCCAGCAGCTTGGCCCAGCGCTACGAGCAGTACTTC
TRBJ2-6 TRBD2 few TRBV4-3 CASSQGGLAGGGANVLTF TGCGCCAGCAGCCAGGGGGGACTAGCGGGAGGTGGGGCCAACGTCCTGACTTTC
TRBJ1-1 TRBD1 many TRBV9 CASNLGSGGDTEAFF TGTGCCAGCAACCTCGGGTCAGGGGGGGACACTGAAGCTTTCTTT
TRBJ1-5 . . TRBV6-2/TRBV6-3 CASSYRERYSNQPQHF TGTGCCAGCAGTTACAGGGAACGGTATAGCAATCAGCCCCAGCATTTT
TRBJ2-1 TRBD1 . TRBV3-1 CAFNPGQGSVSYNEQFF TGTGCCTTCAACCCCGGACAGGGGTCCGTCTCCTACAATGAGCAGTTCTTC
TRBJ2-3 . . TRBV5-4 CASSSFLGADTQYF TGTGCCAGCAGCTCCTTTCTGGGGGCAGATACGCAGTATTTT
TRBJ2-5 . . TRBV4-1 CASSQDGHWRGDRETQYF TGCGCCAGCAGCCAAGATGGACATTGGAGGGGGGATCGAGAGACCCAGTACTTC
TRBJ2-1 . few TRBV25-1 CASSGQPHNEQFF TGTGCCAGCAGTGGGCAGCCTCACAATGAGCAGTTCTTC
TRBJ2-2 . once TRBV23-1 CASSQSAGPGTGELFF TGCGCCAGCAGTCAATCGGCAGGGCCGGGCACCGGGGAGCTGTTTTTT
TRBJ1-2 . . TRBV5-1 CASSFLGDGYTF TGCGCCAGCAGCTTTTTGGGAGATGGCTACACCTTC
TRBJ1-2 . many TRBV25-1 CASSGGSGYTF TGTGCCAGCAGTGGAGGATCTGGCTACACCTTC
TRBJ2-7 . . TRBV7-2 CASSPWTESYEQYF TGTGCCAGCAGCCCATGGACAGAAAGCTACGAGCAGTACTTC
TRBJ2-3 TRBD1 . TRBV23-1 CASKRATGTDNGPITDTQYF TGCGCCAGCAAGAGAGCTACCGGGACAGACAACGGGCCGATCACAGATACGCAGTATTTT
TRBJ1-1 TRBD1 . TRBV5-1 CASSSTGVTEAFF TGCGCCAGCAGCTCTACAGGGGTTACTGAAGCTTTCTTT
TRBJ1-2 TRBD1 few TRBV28 CASGRWDRGEGYTF TGTGCCAGTGGAAGGTGGGACAGGGGAGAAGGCTACACCTTC
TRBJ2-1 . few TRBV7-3 CASSPDSAFYNEQFF TGTGCCAGCAGCCCGGACAGTGCCTTCTACAATGAGCAGTTCTTC
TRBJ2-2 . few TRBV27 CASSPTASHPGELFF TGTGCCAGCAGTCCGACCGCTTCCCACCCCGGGGAGCTGTTTTTT
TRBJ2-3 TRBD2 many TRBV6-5 CASSYSTSGGISTDTQYF TGTGCCAGCAGTTACAGTACTAGCGGGGGGATTAGCACAGATACGCAGTATTTT
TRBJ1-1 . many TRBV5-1 CASSLASQSDAFF TGCGCCAGCAGCTTGGCGAGTCAGAGTGACGCTTTCTTT